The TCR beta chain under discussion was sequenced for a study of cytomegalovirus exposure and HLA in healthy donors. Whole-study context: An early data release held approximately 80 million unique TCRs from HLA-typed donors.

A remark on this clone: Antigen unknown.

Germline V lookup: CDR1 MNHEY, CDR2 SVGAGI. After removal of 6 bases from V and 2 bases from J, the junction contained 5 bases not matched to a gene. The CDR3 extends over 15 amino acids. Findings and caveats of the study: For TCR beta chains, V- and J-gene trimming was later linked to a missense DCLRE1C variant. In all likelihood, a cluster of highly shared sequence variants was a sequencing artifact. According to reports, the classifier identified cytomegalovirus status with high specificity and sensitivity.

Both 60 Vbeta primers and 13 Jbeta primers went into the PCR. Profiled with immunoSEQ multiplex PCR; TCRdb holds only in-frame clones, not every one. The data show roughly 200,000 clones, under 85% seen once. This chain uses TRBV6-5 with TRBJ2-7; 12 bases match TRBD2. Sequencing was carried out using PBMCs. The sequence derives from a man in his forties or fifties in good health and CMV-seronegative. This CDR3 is CASSTRTSGTYEQYF. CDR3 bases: TGTGCCAGCAGCACCCGGACTAGCGGGACCTACGAGCAGTACTTC.